The 20 T cell receptor beta chains given below trace back to one sample, sequenced in a study of cytomegalovirus exposure and HLA in healthy donors. 60 Vbeta and 13 Jbeta primers were used in PCR. Repertoires were generated with immunoSEQ multiplex PCR, while TCRdb's copy carries only in-frame clones and drops some. Of some 160,000 clones listed, over 80% are singletons. Material: PBMCs. The receptors here all came from a male donor in good health and CMV-seronegative.

V gene TRBV5-1 combines with J gene TRBJ2-1; 9 bases fit TRBD1. The CDR3 totals 17 residues. CDR1 and CDR2 (germline): SGHRS, YFSETQ. Trimming at V came to 5 bases and at J to 6 bases, leaving 15 bases not matched to a gene. The CDR3 spells CASRALPDRGGRNEQFF. The DNA of the CDR3 is TGCGCCAGCAGGGCCCTTCCCGACAGGGGGGGTCGCAATGAGCAGTTCTTC.

This chain connects TRBV6-1 to TRBJ2-5; D is ambiguous. Looked up from germline, CDR1 is MNHNS and CDR2 is SASEGT. The V end lost 2 bases, the J end lost 6 bases, and 10 bases lay between the germline ends. The CDR3 is 13 residues long. CDR3 sequence reads: CASSESGAKTQYF. For the CDR3, the DNA is TGTGCCAGCAGTGAATCAGGTGCGAAGACCCAGTACTTC.

The chain recombines TRBV7-9 with TRBJ2-5, with TRBD1 identical over 7 bases. The germline CDR1 and CDR2 sequences are SEHNR and FQNEAQ (reference sequence). CDR3 length: 15 residues. V dropped 0 bases and J dropped 5; count of bases not matched to a gene: 6. The DNA for the CDR3 is TGTGCCAGCAGCTTAGCGGGAAGGGGGCGCGAGACCCAGTACTTC. It specifies CASSLAGRGRETQYF.

The rearrangement joins TRBV4-3 to TRBJ2-1; 10 bases fit TRBD1. CDR1 and CDR2 (germline): LGHNA, YSLEER. After removal of 4 bases from V and 4 bases from J, the junction contained 4 bases not matched to a gene. This CDR3 has 15 amino acids. The CDR3 reads CASSPGQGKYNEQFF. In DNA, the CDR3 is TGCGCCAGCAGCCCGGGACAGGGGAAATACAATGAGCAGTTCTTC.

The chain uses TRBV15 and TRBJ1-3; no clear D gene. The germline V and J ends were trimmed by 1 base and 4 bases, with 14 bases remaining between them. CDR3 size: 16 residues. Germline V gene sequence: CDR1 LNHNV, CDR2 YYDKDF (reference sequence). The CDR3 loop is CATSRGFAGYGNTIYF. DNA of the CDR3: TGTGCCACCAGCAGAGGATTCGCGGGATACGGAAACACCATATATTTT.

The chain employs TRBV11-2 and TRBJ2-1; possibly TRBD2 for D (6 bases). Germline V lookup: CDR1 SGHAT, CDR2 FQNNGV. The CDR3 is 11 amino acids. The germline V and J ends were trimmed by 1 base and 13 bases, with 8 bases remaining between them. This chain's CDR3 is CASSLAGVQFF. The CDR3 nucleotides read TGTGCCAGCAGCTTAGCGGGGGTACAGTTCTTC.

V is TRBV2 and J is TRBJ1-5, with a tentative D call TRBD1 (5 bases). Trimming took 7 bases from V and 2 from J, leaving 12 bases between them. The CDR3 length is 14 residues. Germline CDR1 and CDR2: SNHLY and FYNNEI. The CDR3 loop reads CASTGDGGNQPQHF. CDR3 DNA: TGTGCCAGCACGGGGGATGGGGGCAATCAGCCCCAGCATTTT.

In its sample, this clone was seen a few times. The CDR3 sequence: CASKGQGGNQPQHF. The CDR3 DNA reads as TGTGCCAGCAAGGGACAGGGGGGGAATCAGCCCCAGCATTTT. The V call is TRBV27, the J call TRBJ1-5, with 11 bases that match TRBD1. Germline CDR1 reads MNHEY; CDR2 reads SMNVEV (reference sequence). The V and J ends lost 7 bases and 4 bases, in that order; junction bases with no gene match: 3. The CDR3 runs 14 residues.

The gene calls are TRBV5-1 and TRBJ2-3; 10 positions agree with TRBD2. V lost 0 bases, J lost 5 bases, and 6 bases stayed unmatched. Germline V CDR1 and CDR2: SGHRS, YFSETQ. This CDR3 contains 16 residues. This CDR3 reads CASSLEGSGGIDTQYF. In DNA, the CDR3 is TGCGCCAGCAGCTTGGAGGGTAGCGGGGGGATAGATACGCAGTATTTT. Full variable domain (rest looked up from reference TRBV5-1 and TRBJ2-3): KAGVTQTPRYLIKTRGQQVTLSCSPISGHRSVSWYQQTPGQGLQFLFEYFSETQRNKGNFPGRFSGRQFSNSRSEMNVSTLELGDSALYLCASSLEGSGGIDTQYFGPGTRLTVL.

The chain joins TRBV9 to TRBJ2-5; TRBD2 is a possible D gene (7 bases). The germline V gene encodes CDR1 SGDLS and CDR2 YYNGEE. V was cut by 2 bases and J by 5 bases, with 16 bases left in between. The CDR3 covers 15 residues. The CDR3 spells CASSVGGPRSETQYF. In DNA form, the CDR3 reads TGTGCCAGCAGCGTGGGGGGGCCCCGATCCGAGACCCAGTACTTC.

This clone showed up just a few times. J is TRBJ1-2 and V is TRBV6-1, with 12 bases aligning to TRBD1. V shed 5 bases and J 8 bases; nucleotides not matched to a gene: 6. The germline CDR1 and CDR2 sequences are MNHNS and SASEGT. This CDR3 has 14 residues. Here the CDR3 reads CASSWGQGAGGYTF. CDR3 in DNA: TGTGCCAGCAGTTGGGGACAGGGGGCTGGGGGCTACACCTTC.

This clone was observed once. The V gene is TRBV6-5, the J gene TRBJ1-2; D may be TRBD1 (5 bases). CDR3 size: 14 residues. V was cut by 0 bases and J by 8 bases, with 13 bases left in between. Germline values: CDR1 MNHEY, CDR2 SVGAGI. Here the CDR3 DNA reads TGTGCCAGCAGTTACTCCGGTCAGGGTTTAGGCTACACCTTC. Translating it yields CASSYSGQGLGYTF.

The V and J genes are TRBV7-9 and TRBJ1-1; 9 positions match TRBD1. The junction had 11 bases not matched to a gene; V was cut back by 5 bases and J by 10 bases. Germline CDR1 reads SEHNR; CDR2 reads FQNEAQ (reference sequence). This CDR3 contains 14 residues. The CDR3 nucleotides are TGTGCCAGCAGCCAACAGGGGGCACGTACGGGAGCTTTCTTT. It codes for CASSQQGARTGAFF.

The chain recombines TRBV10-2 with TRBJ1-1; tentatively, D is TRBD1 (5 bases). Trimming removed 7 bases from V and 11 bases from J, with 20 bases in between. The CDR3 is made up of 13 amino acids. Germline V lookup: CDR1 WSHSY, CDR2 SAAADI. This chain's CDR3 is CASKSIRAGRAFF. The CDR3 DNA is TGCGCCAGCAAATCCATCCGGGCAGGGAGGGCTTTCTTT.

V is TRBV5-1 and J is TRBJ1-2, with 12 bases that match TRBD1. CDR3 length: 14 amino acids. Trimming removed 4 bases from V and 5 bases from J; junction bases left unmatched: 3. From germline, CDR1 is SGHRS and CDR2 YFSETQ. The CDR3 spells CASSQGQGAYGYTF. The CDR3 DNA reads TGCGCCAGCAGCCAGGGACAGGGGGCGTATGGCTACACCTTC.

The genes are TRBV6-4 and TRBJ1-2; D is possibly TRBD1 (6 bases). Germline CDR1 reads MRHNA; CDR2 reads SNTAGT. V was cut by 6 bases and J by 0 bases, with 14 bases left in between. The CDR3 has 15 residues. The CDR3 DNA sequence: TGTGCCAGCAGACGGGACACCCAAACTAACTATGGCTACACCTTC. This codes for CASRRDTQTNYGYTF.

This chain connects TRBV2 to TRBJ2-4; 8 nucleotides line up with TRBD1. The CDR3 totals 17 residues. CDR1 and CDR2 (germline): SNHLY, FYNNEI. The J segment lost 2 bases and the V segment lost 7 bases, leaving 13 bases of the junction unmatched. The CDR3 reads CASNRDSGGSSKNIQYF. The CDR3, as DNA: TGTGCCAGCAATAGAGACTCAGGGGGCTCCTCCAAAAACATTCAGTACTTC.

The chain joins TRBV5-1 to TRBJ2-2; D may be TRBD1 (5 bases). Germline V gives CDR1 SGHRS, CDR2 YFSETQ. Trimming cost V 5 bases and J 6 bases, with 11 bases left between them. CDR3 length: 13 residues. The CDR3 sequence: CASRPGMAGELFF. The CDR3 bases are TGCGCCAGCAGACCAGGGATGGCCGGGGAGCTGTTTTTT.

This clone was counted a single time. The chain has TRBV27 and TRBJ2-7; 9 nucleotides match TRBD1. The length of the CDR3 is 16 residues. V trimming: 2 bases; J trimming: 0 bases; junction bases outside the gene matches: 5. Germline CDR1 reads MNHEY; CDR2 reads SMNVEV (reference sequence). CDR3 amino acids: CASSLTGGLNSYEQYF. Written as DNA, the CDR3 is TGTGCCAGCAGTTTAACAGGGGGCCTGAACTCCTACGAGCAGTACTTC.

V and J are TRBV19 and TRBJ1-2; 11 nucleotides line up with TRBD1. Germline V lookup: CDR1 LNHDA, CDR2 SQIVND (reference sequence). This CDR3 has 17 amino acids. V gave up 5 bases and J gave up 1 base; unmatched junction bases: 9. In DNA form, the CDR3 reads TGTGCCAGTAGTCCCCGGACAGGGGGCATTAGTAACTATGGCTACACCTTC. This translates into CASSPRTGGISNYGYTF. Drawing the rest from reference TRBV19 and TRBJ1-2, the complete variable domain is DGGITQSPKYLFRKEGQNVTLSCEQNLNHDAMYWYRQDPGQGLRLIYYSQIVNDFQKGDIAEGYSVSREKKESFPLTVTSAQKNPTAFYLCASSPRTGGISNYGYTFGSGTRLTVV.